The 17 T cell receptor beta chains presented below share a single source sample, sequenced in a study of stem cell transplantation in POMP-related autoinflammatory disease. Assay: immunoSEQ multiplex PCR; the TCRdb copy retains only in-frame clones and omits some. The sample lists approximately 1,300 clones, over 65% seen once, with more than 10% in the top ten. Sequenced: CD8+ T cells from PBMCs. Receptors were obtained from a human donor in good health.

The chain joins TRBV5-4 to TRBJ2-3; maybe TRBD1 (6 bases). Germline V gives CDR1 SGHNT, CDR2 YYREEE (reference sequence). The CDR3 runs 15 residues. V was shortened by 0 bases and J by 6 bases, with 14 bases between the two germline ends. The CDR3: CASSLEGFRGDTQYF. DNA of the CDR3: TGTGCCAGCAGCTTGGAGGGCTTTAGGGGGGATACGCAGTATTTT.

The DNA of the CDR3 is TGCAGCGTTCACCGGGACACCGGGGAGCTGTTTTTT. Its protein product is CSVHRDTGELFF. The rearrangement links TRBV29-1 to TRBJ2-2; D remains unclear. Deletions cut 5 bases from V and 3 bases from J, with 7 bases between. The CDR3 loop spans 12 amino acids. Germline CDR1 SQVTM, CDR2 ANQGSEA.

The chain couples TRBV7-6 to TRBJ2-5, with a possible D match to TRBD1 (5 bases). From germline, CDR1 is SGHVS and CDR2 FNYEAQ. V was clipped by 5 bases and J by 4 bases, with 17 bases between them. CDR3 size: 15 residues. Here the CDR3 reads CASSPNSRVRETQYF. CDR3 sequence (DNA): TGTGCCAGCAGCCCTAATTCCAGGGTCCGAGAGACCCAGTACTTC.

The rearrangement uses TRBV18 and TRBJ2-3; unclear D gene. Germline V gene sequence: CDR1 KGHSH, CDR2 LQKENI. V was cut by 6 bases and J by 6 bases, with 19 bases left in between. This CDR3 spans 15 amino acids. The CDR3 region has the DNA TGTGCCAGCTCTCACGGTGCGACCTTCCCGGATACGCAGTATTTT. This encodes CASSHGATFPDTQYF.

This chain uses TRBV5-1 with TRBJ2-7, with TRBD1 identical over 8 bases. The CDR3 spans 15 residues. The V gene's germline CDR1 is SGHRS and CDR2 YFSETQ. J lost 2 bases, V lost 1 base, and 5 bases had no gene match. The CDR3 here is CASSLTTGAAYEQYF. Here the CDR3 DNA reads TGCGCCAGCAGCTTGACGACAGGGGCTGCCTACGAGCAGTACTTC.

This chain joins TRBV28 and TRBJ2-3, with 12 bases fitting TRBD2. Germline V lookup: CDR1 MDHEN, CDR2 SYDVKM. This CDR3 has 15 residues. With 8 bases clipped from V and 4 bases from J, the junction kept 7 bases outside the gene matches. CDR3 amino acids: CASRTSGGRADTQYF. For the CDR3, the DNA is TGTGCCAGCCGTACTAGCGGGGGGCGGGCAGATACGCAGTATTTT.

This clone was seen a handful of times. The chain is built from TRBV29-1 and TRBJ1-1; D remains ambiguous. V gave up 4 bases and J gave up 0 bases, with 3 bases separating them. Germline loops: CDR1 SQVTM, CDR2 ANQGSEA. This CDR3 spans 11 amino acids. As DNA, the CDR3 is TGCAGCGTTGGTATGAACACTGAAGCTTTCTTT. It translates to CSVGMNTEAFF. Filled out from reference TRBV29-1 and TRBJ1-1, the complete variable domain reads SAVISQKPSRDICQRGTSLTIQCQVDSQVTMMFWYRQQPGQSLTLIATANQGSEATYESGFVIDKFPISRPNLTFSTLTVSNMSPEDSSIYLCSVGMNTEAFFGQGTRLTVV.

This chain connects TRBV19 to TRBJ2-7, with D perhaps TRBD1 (6 bases). Trimming left V 1 base short and J 2 bases short, with 12 bases between. CDR1 is LNHDA, CDR2 SQIVND, per germline (reference sequence). The CDR3 is made up of 15 amino acids. CDR3 coding DNA: TGTGCCAGTAGTATAGGTTCAGGGGACCCCTACGAGCAGTACTTC. Its protein product is CASSIGSGDPYEQYF.

This clone was recorded a few times. The J gene is TRBJ2-7, the V gene TRBV6-6, with unresolved D. Germline CDR1 MNHNY, CDR2 SVGAGI (reference sequence). The CDR3 contains 14 residues. V was cut by 2 bases and J by 3 bases, with 11 bases left in between. DNA of the CDR3: TGTGCCAGCAGTTACGGAGCGTCCCACTACGAGCAGTACTTC. It is translated as CASSYGASHYEQYF.

The chain recombines TRBV19 with TRBJ2-1; a weak D match, TRBD2 (6 bases). In germline, CDR1 is LNHDA, CDR2 SQIVND (reference sequence). V lost 5 bases to trimming and J lost 5 bases, with 19 bases between them. The CDR3 is 16 amino acids. The CDR3 protein is CASSPIGVADNNEQFF. CDR3 DNA sequence: TGTGCCAGTAGTCCGATCGGGGTAGCGGATAACAATGAGCAGTTCTTC.

The rearrangement joins TRBV6-6 to TRBJ1-5; D may be TRBD1 (5 bases). Trimming pared 5 bases from V and 6 bases from J, leaving 17 bases between. Per the germline V gene, CDR1 is MNHNY and CDR2 is SVGAGI (reference sequence). The CDR3 spans 15 residues. The DNA of the CDR3 is TGTGCCAGCAGTCGAGAAGGGGAAGTGATTCAGCCCCAGCATTTT. Translation: CASSREGEVIQPQHF.

The chain has TRBV7-3 and TRBJ2-7, with TRBD2 matching over 9 bases. V shed 6 bases, J shed 4 bases, and the junction held 7 bases outside the gene matches. The CDR3 is 14 amino acids. Per germline, CDR1 SGHTA and CDR2 FQGTGA. The CDR3 sequence is CASSRSGGDYEQYF. The CDR3 region has the DNA TGTGCCAGCAGTCGTAGCGGGGGAGATTACGAGCAGTACTTC. The full variable domain, with the rest looked up from reference TRBV7-3 and TRBJ2-7, is GAGVSQTPSNKVTEKGKYVELRCDPISGHTALYWYRQSLGQGPEFLIYFQGTGAADDSGLPNDRFFAVRPEGSVSTLKIQRTERGDSAVYLCASSRSGGDYEQYFGPGTRLTVT.

The count of this clone is one. The chain joins TRBV28 to TRBJ2-2; D is unclear. Trimming took 3 bases from V and 1 from J, leaving 6 bases between them. The CDR3 has 14 amino acids. The germline gives CDR1 MDHEN, CDR2 SYDVKM. The CDR3 sequence is CASSLVGNTGELFF. The CDR3 region has the DNA TGTGCCAGCAGTTTGGTAGGGAACACCGGGGAGCTGTTTTTT.

The chain carries TRBV6-1 and TRBJ1-2; a possible D gene is TRBD1 (5 bases). The V end was cut by 7 bases, the J end by 7 bases, with 7 bases between. CDR3 length: 10 amino acids. CDR1 and CDR2 (germline): MNHNS, SASEGT. CDR3 bases: TGTGCCAGCAAAAGGGGTGGCTACACCTTC. Translating gives CASKRGGYTF.

This rearrangement joins TRBV7-8 to TRBJ1-4; D is unresolved. This CDR3 has 17 amino acids. V gave up 1 base and J gave up 6 bases, with 18 bases separating them. Germline V gene lookup returns CDR1 SGHVS and CDR2 FQNEAQ. This chain's CDR3 is CASSLVGRLLLDEKLFF. The CDR3 DNA sequence: TGTGCCAGCAGCTTAGTTGGGCGCCTTCTTTTGGATGAAAAACTGTTTTTT. Variable domain in full (rest from reference TRBV7-8 and TRBJ1-4): GAGVSQSPRYKVAKRGQDVALRCDPISGHVSLFWYQQALGQGPEFLTYFQNEAQLDKSGLPSDRFFAERPEGSVSTLKIQRTQQEDSAVYLCASSLVGRLLLDEKLFFGSGTQLSVL.

This clone was seen a single time. The V and J genes are TRBV6-5 and TRBJ1-1; TRBD1 is a possible D gene (6 bases). The CDR3 runs to 14 residues. V was trimmed by 6 bases and J by 5 bases, leaving 16 bases between them. CDR1 is MNHEY, CDR2 SVGAGI, per germline. The CDR3 bases are TGTGCCAGCAGCCGGGGTACAGGGTGGACTGAAGCTTTCTTT. Translating gives CASSRGTGWTEAFF.

V gene TRBV9 combines with J gene TRBJ1-6; 8 positions agree with TRBD1. V lost 4 bases and J lost 2; bases outside the gene matches: 8. Germline assignment: CDR1 SGDLS and CDR2 YYNGEE. The CDR3 runs to 17 residues. CDR3 sequence reads: CASSQQQGEPYNSPLHF. CDR3 sequence (DNA): TGTGCCAGCAGCCAACAACAGGGGGAGCCCTATAATTCACCCCTCCACTTT.